This TCR beta chain was obtained from a study of PD-1 blockade in classical Hodgkin lymphoma. In the study overall: Patients received nivolumab 3 mg/kg intravenously every 2 weeks.

Study conclusions and caveats: Baseline TCR diversity was reportedly lower in newly diagnosed patients than in healthy donors. It was reported as lower still in relapsed/refractory patients. Newly diagnosed patients had diversity similar to the baseline diversity of complete responders.

A note on this clone: The antigen is undetermined.

Assay: immunoSEQ multiplex PCR; the TCRdb copy retains only in-frame clones and omits some. The sample records over 80,000 clones, roughly 89% being singletons. Each of the patients experienced relapse following autologous stem cell transplantation, and their brentuximab vedotin exposure differed. The clonotype was recovered from a human donor with classical Hodgkin lymphoma. The specimen was peripheral blood mononuclear cells (PBMCs), collected at baseline.

CDR3 residues: CASSLRQGAWPYGYTF. In DNA, the CDR3 is TGTGCCAGCAGTTTGAGGCAGGGGGCTTGGCCCTATGGCTACACCTTC. The chain has TRBV28 and TRBJ1-2; 8 bases are a match to TRBD1. CDR1 and CDR2 from the germline V gene are MDHEN and SYDVKM. The CDR3 spans 16 residues. The V gene end was trimmed by 3 bases and the J gene end by 4 bases; junction bases not matched to a gene: 10.